The sequence of this T cell receptor beta chain was determined in a study of early T cells in non-severe SARS-CoV-2 infection. About the study: Sequencing used unsorted whole-blood bulk RNA, so chains lack pairing.

The TCR library protocol was used to attach unique molecular identifiers. These identifiers were attached to individual cDNA molecules. Via MiXCR, TCRdb re-called the 5' RACE reads, giving one row per CDR3 protein. Of 95,000 to 120,000 distinct CDR3 sequences listed, 9% to 13% were seen once; the top ten hold less than 3.5%. V shed 4 bases and J shed 2 bases, with 15 bases lying between them. CDR3 length equals 15 residues. Germline CDR1 and CDR2: MNHEY and SVGAGI. This clonotype was counted a few times. Sequencing was done on a sample of whole blood. The clonotype originates from an adult who was a healthcare worker with PCR-confirmed SARS-CoV-2 infection or an uninfected control (not recorded which). V and J are TRBV6-5 and TRBJ2-7; D is uncertain. The DNA for the CDR3 is TGTGCCAGCAGTTTGGCGGTCTCGGAGACCTACGAGCAGTACTTC. It yields the protein CASSLAVSETYEQYF.